This T cell receptor (beta chain) was observed in a study of shared clonotypes between healthy human individuals. Trimming took 2 bases from V and 8 from J, leaving 7 bases between them. The CDR3 spans 12 residues. Germline V gives CDR1 MGHRA, CDR2 YSYEKL. Some clones are missing from TCRdb's copy, which holds only in-frame ones; the method was immunoSEQ multiplex PCR. The top ten clones hold under 2% of a sample with about 2,100,000 clones, 93% of them seen once. Note on this clone: Its antigen is unidentified.

Study outcomes and limitations: Non-shared clonotypes showed lower generation probabilities than clonotypes common to all four donors.

Naive CD8 cells comprised CD45RO-negative, CCR7-positively selected cells, excluding terminally differentiated effector memory CD45RA+ cells. The chain joins TRBV4-1 to TRBJ2-1; D is ambiguous. The sequence came from a man aged 18 to 29 in good health. Some clones in this sample may be carry-over from other donors' samples. The sequenced material came from naive CD8+ T cells from PBMCs. This chain's CDR3 is CASSQPSDEQFF. CDR3 nucleotide sequence: TGCGCCAGCAGCCAACCCAGCGATGAGCAGTTCTTC.